This T cell receptor (beta chain) came from a study of neurological immune-mediated disorders (dated by TCRdb to about 2019). For the wider study: Among the 34 multiple sclerosis patients, relapsing-remitting MS was present in some 31 and secondary progressive MS was present in 3. The study compared peripheral blood TCR-beta repertoires of HTLV-I-associated myelopathy (HAM/TSP) patients, multiple sclerosis patients and healthy controls using UMI-based sequencing. The cohort comprised some 71 subjects: roughly 15 HAM/TSP patients, some 34 multiple sclerosis patients and around 20 healthy controls. The approximately 110 TCR-beta libraries included longitudinal samples, technical triplicates and paired sorted CD4+ and CD8+ T-cell subsets alongside PBMC samples.

Unsorted PBMC libraries were generated from 2 million PBMCs stored in RNAlater at -80 °C until RNA extraction. The multiple sclerosis patients were enrolled in a US clinical protocol that evaluated disease progression with magnetic resonance imaging. PBMCs were separated from peripheral blood using Ficoll-Hypaque density gradient centrifugation and then cryopreserved in liquid nitrogen. Sequences SGHRS (CDR1) and YFSETQ (CDR2) are obtained from the germline V gene. The CDR3 holds 17 amino acids from the cysteine to the phenylalanine. Solely the CDR3 DNA is kept, with 51 bases framed from the first base. Germline trimming amounts to 1 base on V and 1 base on J, with 8 as the count of junction bases outside the gene matches. This clonotype was seen a single time. Its cognate antigen has yet to be identified. A read error is possible here, since a much larger clone lies one base away. cDNA synthesis used template-switch 5'RACE with a primer carrying a 10-nucleotide random unique molecular identifier tagging each TCR transcript. Every sequencing run yielded over 180 million TCR-beta sequences covering 15-18 subjects. The RNeasy kit was used for extraction of total RNA. Using the KAPA Real-time Library Amplification kit, TCR-beta VDJ regions were amplified with primers for the TCR constant region and the 5'RACE anchor. Sample indexes and Illumina adaptors were added in a first PCR, after which library yield was increased in a second PCR. The roughly 650 bp TCR product was size-selected on a 2% E-gel SizeSelection system after Ampure bead purification. Before pooling, libraries had their quality checked on a Bioanalyzer, their concentration measured with Qubit, and their quantity determined with the Kapa Library Quantification kit. Libraries were sequenced paired-end 2 x 150 bp on an Illumina HiSeq 2500. To increase sequence diversity, 25-30% phiX was spiked into each library pool. The original pipeline was this. Quality-filtered reads were processed with the UMI-based MiGEC pipeline, and over 75% of raw TCR sequences were removed by the MiGEC pipeline during error correction. VDJ genes were aligned to IMGT germline references, and each clonotype was defined by a unique CDR3 amino acid sequence together with V-J genes. Clonal expansion, Shannon diversity and CDR3 relatedness were evaluated with VDJtools (CalcPairwiseDistances, ClusterSamples), while phylogenetic trees were built in CLCbio workbench. Clones with at least 8 unique UMIs were defined as expanded, with this threshold being based on coefficient-of-variation modelling across technical triplicates. In-frame beta chains were kept once TCRdb had trimmed the public reads at Q25 with fastp and called clones with MiXCR. All rows with the same CDR3 protein become a single entry with the most common DNA and genes. The V and J calls follow TCRdb's processing rather than the paper's. A total of fewer than 85,000 distinct CDR3 sequences appear in this sample, roughly 3.6% of them only once. The top ten constitute 1.3% of the sample.

Summary of the overall study and its limitations: The MS cluster was not associated with any clinical or MRI features, and the authors stated that larger cohorts are needed. Repertoires from 18 of 34 MS patients were grouped by phylogenetic analysis into a cluster of related CDR3 sequences, suggesting a possible repertoire-level signature. TCR clonal expansion was highest in HAM/TSP patients and lowest in MS patients, with MS patients falling below even healthy controls. Expanded clones from different subjects shared no identical CDR3 amino acid sequences, which suggests that TCR-beta repertoires were private in all groups.

The chain is assembled from TRBV5-1 and TRBJ2-1; 7 nucleotides in the junction match TRBD1. Sequences were obtained from PBMCs. The source is a man between 25 and 39 years old with multiple sclerosis. The CDR3 protein is CASSLLGGLRSYNEQFF. At the DNA level, the sequence is TGCGCCAGCAGCTTGCTAGGGGGCCTTAGATCCTACAATGAGCAGTTCTTC.